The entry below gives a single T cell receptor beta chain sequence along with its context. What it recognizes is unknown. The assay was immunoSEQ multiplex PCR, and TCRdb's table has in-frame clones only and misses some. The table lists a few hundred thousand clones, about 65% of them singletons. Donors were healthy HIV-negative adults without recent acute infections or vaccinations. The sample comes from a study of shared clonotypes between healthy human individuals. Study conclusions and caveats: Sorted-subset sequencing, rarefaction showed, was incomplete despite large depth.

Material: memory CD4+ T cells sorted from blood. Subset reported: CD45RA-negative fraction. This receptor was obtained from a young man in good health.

In nucleotides, the CDR3 is TGTGCCAGCAGCCGTGAGAACTCTGGGGCCAACGTCCTGACTTTC. Its translation is CASSRENSGANVLTF. J is TRBJ2-6 and V is TRBV13; D is undetermined. The CDR3 covers 15 residues. From germline, CDR1 is PRHDT and CDR2 FYEKMQ (reference sequence). V was shortened by 5 bases and J by 0 bases, with 8 bases between the two germline ends.